In its sample, the clone carrying this TCR beta chain was seen once. Antigen specificity is unknown. These data originate in a study of blood T cells in healthy people across ages. Overall study findings and caveats: Long-lived donors had more naive CD4+ cells and higher diversity than aged donors.

PBMCs, at least 6 million per sample, were isolated. The use of a sample-barcoded 5' primer and a J-beta primer mix characterized a second PCR of roughly 7 to 11 cycles. Tagging of each cDNA molecule was performed by a template-switch adaptor with 12 random nucleotides. TCRdb analysed the 5' RACE reads with MiXCR anew, one entry per CDR3 protein. The repertoire includes about 1.5 million distinct CDR3 sequences, about 45% of them detected once, and under 5% sits in the top ten. The clonotype was recovered from a woman under 30 in good health. Source material: blood.

DNA of the CDR3: TGCGCCAGCAGCCAAGTCGGTGGCTGGGTGAGAGCGGGAGGGTCCTACAATGAGCAGTTCTTC. Translating it yields CASSQVGGWVRAGGSYNEQFF. The chain is built from TRBV4-3 and TRBJ2-1; 10 positions agree with TRBD2. Unmatched junction bases numbered 16, after V lost 1 base and J lost 1 base. The germline CDR1 and CDR2 sequences are LGHNA and YSLEER. This CDR3 spans 21 amino acids.